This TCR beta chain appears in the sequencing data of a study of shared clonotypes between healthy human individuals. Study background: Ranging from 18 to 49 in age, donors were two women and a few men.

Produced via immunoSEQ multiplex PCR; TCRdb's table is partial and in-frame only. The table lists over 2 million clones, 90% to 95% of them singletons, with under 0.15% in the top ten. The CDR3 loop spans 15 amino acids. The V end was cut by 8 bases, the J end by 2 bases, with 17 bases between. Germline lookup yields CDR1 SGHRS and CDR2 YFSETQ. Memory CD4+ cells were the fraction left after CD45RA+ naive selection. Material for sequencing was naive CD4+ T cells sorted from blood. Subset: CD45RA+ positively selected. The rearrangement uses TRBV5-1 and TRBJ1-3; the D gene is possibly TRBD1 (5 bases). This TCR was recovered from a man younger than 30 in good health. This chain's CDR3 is CASSVGGPAGNTIYF. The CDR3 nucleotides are TGCGCCAGTTCCGTGGGGGGTCCGGCTGGAAACACCATATATTTT.